Included here is one TCR beta chain sequence, with context. Its antigen is as yet unknown. Per the germline V gene, CDR1 is SGHNT and CDR2 is YENEEA. The CDR3 loop spans 15 amino acids. After removal of 5 bases from V and 3 bases from J, the junction contained 6 bases not matched to a gene. The sample belongs to a study of shared clonotypes between healthy human individuals. Study background: CD4 naive and CD4 memory each took three plates per donor, while CD8 naive took two and CD8 memory one.

Findings and caveats of the study: Non-shared clonotypes had lower generation probabilities than those shared by all four donors.

Naive CD8 isolation took CD45RO-negative cells positively selected for CCR7 and excluded terminally differentiated effector memory CD45RA+ cells. The donor cohort consisted entirely of Caucasian adults residing in Nashville, Tennessee. Original analysis: ImmunoSEQ output held junction-only sequences without quality scores, so filtering differed. Sequencing was performed with immunoSEQ multiplex PCR; in TCRdb, only in-frame clones are kept and a portion is missing. V and J calls and clone size are as listed in that table; D and trimming were resolved from the DNA. The table has about 2,200,000 clones, approximately 94% seen once; the top ten hold around 1.7%.

This chain links TRBV11-3 with TRBJ2-2, with 7 bases lining up with TRBD2. Sequenced sample: naive CD8+ T cells from PBMCs. The sequence was obtained from a young man in good health. Some clones in this sample may be carry-over from other donors' samples. DNA of the CDR3: TGTGCCAGCAGCCCAATGGGGGGGGACACCGGGGAGCTGTTTTTT. The encoded protein is CASSPMGGDTGELFF.